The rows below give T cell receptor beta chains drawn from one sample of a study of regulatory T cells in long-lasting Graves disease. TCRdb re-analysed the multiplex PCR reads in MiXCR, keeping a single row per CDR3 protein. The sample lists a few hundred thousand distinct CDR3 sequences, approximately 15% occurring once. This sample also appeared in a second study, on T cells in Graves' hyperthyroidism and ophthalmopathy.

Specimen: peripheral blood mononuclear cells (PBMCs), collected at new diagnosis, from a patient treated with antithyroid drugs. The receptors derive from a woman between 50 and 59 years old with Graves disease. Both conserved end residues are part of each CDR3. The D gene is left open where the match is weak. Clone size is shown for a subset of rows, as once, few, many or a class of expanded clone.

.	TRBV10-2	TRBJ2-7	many	CASSERQGSRYEQYF	TGCGCCAGCAGTGAGCGGCAGGGGAGTAGATACGAGCAGTACTTC
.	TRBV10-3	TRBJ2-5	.	CAISDSRSTETQYF	TGTGCCATCAGTGACTCCAGGTCCACGGAGACCCAGTACTTC
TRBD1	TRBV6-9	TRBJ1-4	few	CASSYSRQGADEKLFF	TGTGCCAGCAGTTACTCAAGACAGGGGGCGGATGAAAAACTGTTTTTT
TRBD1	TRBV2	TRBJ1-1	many	CASKKTGVNTEAFF	TGTGCCAGCAAAAAAACAGGGGTGAACACTGAAGCTTTCTTT
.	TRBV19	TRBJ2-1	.	CASSLRRDPAYNEQFF	TGTGCCAGTAGTCTACGGAGGGACCCTGCCTACAATGAGCAGTTCTTC
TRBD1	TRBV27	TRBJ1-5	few	CASARTGTVSNQPQHF	TGTGCCAGCGCGAGGACAGGGACGGTGAGCAATCAGCCCCAGCATTTT
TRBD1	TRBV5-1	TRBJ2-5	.	CASSGTGASQETQYF	TGCGCCAGCAGCGGGACAGGGGCTAGCCAAGAGACCCAGTACTTC
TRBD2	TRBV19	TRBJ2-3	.	CASSPRLAETDTQYF	TGTGCCAGTAGTCCAAGACTAGCAGAAACAGATACGCAGTATTTT
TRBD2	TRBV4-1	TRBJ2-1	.	CASSQDSGGRAGEQFF	TGCGCCAGCAGCCAAGATTCTGGCGGGAGGGCCGGTGAGCAGTTCTTC
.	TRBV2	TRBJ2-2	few	CASSEASIIKQFF	TGTGCCAGCAGTGAAGCCTCCATAATTAAGCAGTTTTTT
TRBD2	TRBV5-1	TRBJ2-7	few	CASSTGLAGASSYEQYF	TGCGCCAGCAGCACCGGACTAGCGGGAGCCTCCTCCTACGAGCAGTACTTC
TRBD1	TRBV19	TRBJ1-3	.	CASPSGTGSSGNTIYF	TGTGCCAGCCCGTCCGGGACAGGGAGCTCTGGAAACACCATATATTTT
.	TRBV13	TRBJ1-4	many	CASKWAGNEKLFF	TGTGCCAGCAAATGGGCTGGTAATGAAAAACTGTTTTTT
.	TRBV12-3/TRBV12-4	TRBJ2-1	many	CASSLTGSYNEQFF	TGTGCCAGCAGTTTAACAGGGTCCTACAATGAGCAGTTCTTC
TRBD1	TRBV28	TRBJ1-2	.	CASRQGGSSIYGYTF	TGTGCCAGCAGACAGGGGGGGTCATCGATCTATGGCTACACCTTC
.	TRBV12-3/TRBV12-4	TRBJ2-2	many	CASNSWPQFANTGELFF	TGTGCCAGCAACTCATGGCCACAGTTCGCGAACACCGGGGAGCTGTTTTTT
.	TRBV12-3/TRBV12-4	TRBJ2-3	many	CASKPPVPDTQYF	TGTGCCAGCAAGCCCCCGGTCCCAGATACGCAGTATTTT
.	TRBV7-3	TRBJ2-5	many	CASSLGTRGRKETQYF	TGTGCCAGCAGCTTAGGGACTAGGGGGCGTAAGGAGACCCAGTACTTC
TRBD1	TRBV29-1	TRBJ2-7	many	CSVETGTGRVEQYF	TGCAGCGTTGAAACCGGGACAGGGAGGGTCGAGCAGTACTTC
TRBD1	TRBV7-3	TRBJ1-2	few	CASSQGQGADGYTF	TGTGCCAGCAGCCAGGGACAGGGAGCTGATGGCTACACCTTC
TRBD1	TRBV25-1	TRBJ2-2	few	CASSEWETGTGHTGELFF	TGTGCCAGCAGTGAATGGGAAACCGGGACAGGCCACACCGGGGAGCTGTTTTTT
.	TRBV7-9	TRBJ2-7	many	CASSPGSGYEQYF	TGTGCCAGCAGCCCCGGTTCAGGCTACGAGCAGTACTTC
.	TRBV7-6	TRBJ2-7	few	CASSLNEGEQYF	TGTGCCAGCAGCTTAAATGAGGGCGAGCAGTACTTC
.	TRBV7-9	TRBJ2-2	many	CASSLGGLGELFF	TGTGCCAGCAGCTTAGGGGGACTGGGGGAGCTGTTTTTT
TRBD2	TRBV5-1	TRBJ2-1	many	CASSLAASGRSNEQFF	TGCGCCAGCAGCTTGGCAGCTAGCGGGAGGTCTAATGAGCAGTTCTTC
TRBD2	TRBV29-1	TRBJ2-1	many	CSVEKQLGGQNEQFF	TGCAGCGTTGAGAAGCAGTTGGGAGGGCAGAATGAGCAGTTCTTC
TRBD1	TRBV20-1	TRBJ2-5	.	CSARDRGRETQYF	TGCAGTGCTCGGGACAGGGGCCGGGAGACCCAGTACTTC
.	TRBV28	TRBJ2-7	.	CASAISGNSYEQYF	TGTGCCAGCGCCATAAGCGGCAACTCCTACGAGCAGTACTTC
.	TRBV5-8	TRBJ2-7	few	CASRMSSSYEQYF	TGTGCCAGCAGAATGAGTAGCTCCTACGAGCAGTACTTC
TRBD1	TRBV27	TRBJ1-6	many	CASSSGTDNSPLHF	TGTGCCAGCAGTTCCGGGACAGATAATTCACCCCTCCACTTT
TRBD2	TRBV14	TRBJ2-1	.	CASQRGSSYNEQFF	TGTGCCAGCCAGCGGGGGAGCTCCTACAATGAGCAGTTCTTC
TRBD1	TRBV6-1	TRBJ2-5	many	CASSQGQGVKTQYF	TGTGCCAGCAGTCAAGGACAGGGAGTCAAGACCCAGTACTTC
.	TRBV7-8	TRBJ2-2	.	CASSLARGQNNTGELFF	TGTGCCAGCAGCTTAGCGCGGGGACAGAACAACACCGGGGAGCTGTTTTTT
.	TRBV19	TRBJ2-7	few	CASSIGHESYEQYF	TGTGCCAGTAGTATAGGTCACGAGAGTTACGAGCAGTACTTC
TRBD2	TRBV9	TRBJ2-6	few	CASSVGLAGYSGANVLTF	TGTGCCAGCAGCGTAGGACTAGCGGGGTACTCTGGGGCCAACGTCCTGACTTTC
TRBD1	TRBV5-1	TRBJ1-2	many	CASSLPGTGEGYTF	TGCGCCAGCAGCTTGCCCGGGACAGGGGAAGGCTACACCTTC
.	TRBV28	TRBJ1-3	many	CASSAASGNTIYF	TGTGCCAGCAGTGCCGCCTCTGGAAACACCATATATTTT
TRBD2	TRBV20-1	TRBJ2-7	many	CSARGGLAGPYEQYF	TGCAGTGCTAGGGGCGGACTAGCGGGACCCTACGAGCAGTACTTC
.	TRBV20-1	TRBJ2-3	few	CSVGRGDGTDTQYF	TGCAGTGTTGGACGCGGGGACGGCACAGATACGCAGTATTTT
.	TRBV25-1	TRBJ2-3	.	CASSDRLADTQYF	TGTGCCAGCAGTGATAGACTTGCAGATACGCAGTATTTT
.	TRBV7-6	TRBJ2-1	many	CASSPSGGYEQFF	TGTGCCAGCAGCCCATCTGGGGGATATGAGCAGTTCTTC
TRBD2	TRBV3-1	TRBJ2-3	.	CASSQDRGSGKVDTQYF	TGTGCCAGCAGCCAAGATAGGGGTAGCGGGAAGGTAGATACGCAGTATTTT
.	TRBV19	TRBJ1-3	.	CASSYSGNTIYF	TGTGCCAGTAGCTACTCTGGAAACACCATATATTTT